This T cell receptor (beta chain) was profiled in a study of blood T cells in healthy people across ages. All donors came from Russia, were Caucasian and healthy, and spanned ages about 6 to 100. Each donor gave 9.5 to 10 milliliters of peripheral blood. A second PCR, run for roughly 7 to 12 cycles, used a sample-barcoded 5' primer plus a J-beta primer mix. Through a template-switch adaptor with 12 random nucleotides, each cDNA molecule received a tag. TCRdb itself ran the 5' RACE reads through MiXCR, one entry per CDR3 protein. This table holds more than 600,000 distinct CDR3 sequences, around a quarter found once. This clonotype appeared a few times. A read error may account for a junction end that differs from germline. This sample also belongs to another study, concerning T cells of mothers and their children. That study reports: Slightly higher, non-significant overlap characterized related mother-child pairs relative to unrelated pairs.

Material: blood. The sequence derives from a boy aged 10-17 years in good health.

This CDR3 is CVSSISGIEQFF. CDR3 DNA: TGTGTCAGTAGTATATCGGGGATCGAGCAGTTCTTC. This rearrangement joins TRBV19 to TRBJ2-5; D is possibly TRBD2 (5 bases). The assigned J gene may be wrong: the sequence end matches TRBJ2-1 better. The CDR3 covers 12 residues. Per the germline V gene, CDR1 is LNHDA and CDR2 is SQIVND (reference sequence).